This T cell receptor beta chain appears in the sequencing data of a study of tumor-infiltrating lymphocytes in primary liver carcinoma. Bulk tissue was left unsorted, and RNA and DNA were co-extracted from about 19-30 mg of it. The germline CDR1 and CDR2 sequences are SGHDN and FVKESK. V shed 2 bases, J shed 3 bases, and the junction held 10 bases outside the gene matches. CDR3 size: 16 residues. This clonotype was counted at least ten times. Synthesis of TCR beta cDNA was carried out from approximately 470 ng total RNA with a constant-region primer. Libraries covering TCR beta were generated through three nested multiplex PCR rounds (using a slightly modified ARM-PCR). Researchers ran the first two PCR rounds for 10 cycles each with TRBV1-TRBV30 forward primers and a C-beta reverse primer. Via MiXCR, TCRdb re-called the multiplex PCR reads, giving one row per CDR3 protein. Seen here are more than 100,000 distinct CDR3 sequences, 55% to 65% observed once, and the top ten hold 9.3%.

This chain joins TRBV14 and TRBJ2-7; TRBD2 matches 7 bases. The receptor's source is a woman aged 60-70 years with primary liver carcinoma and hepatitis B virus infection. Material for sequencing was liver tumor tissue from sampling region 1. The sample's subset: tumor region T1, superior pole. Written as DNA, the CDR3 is TGTGCCAGCAGCCAATCAGGTCTAGCGGAATACTACGAGCAGTACTTC. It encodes CASSQSGLAEYYEQYF.